What follows are 27 T cell receptor beta chains derived from one specimen sequenced in a study of OX40 agonist ivuxolimab in advanced cancers. The repertoire was sequenced with immunoSEQ multiplex PCR; TCRdb's copy has only in-frame clones and lacks some. The sample consists of roughly 75,000 clones, around 87% of them appearing once. Sequencing used CD4+ or CD8+ T cells sorted from blood, obtained in a trial of the OX40 agonist ivuxolimab. The receptors stem from an adult with an advanced solid tumor such as melanoma, head and neck, liver or kidney cancer.

For this clone: Other nucleotide sequences in the sample specify the same CDR3. The J gene is TRBJ1-6, the V gene TRBV7-3; tentative D call: TRBD1 (5 bases). Germline V CDR1 and CDR2: SGHTA, FQGTGA. The CDR3 is 14 amino acids. The germline V and J ends were trimmed by 2 bases and 3 bases, with 5 bases remaining between them. CDR3 sequence reads: CASSLGGYNSPLHF. The CDR3 DNA follows: TGTGCCAGCAGCTTAGGGGGCTATAATTCACCCCTCCACTTT. Drawing the rest from reference TRBV7-3 and TRBJ1-6, the complete variable domain is GAGVSQTPSNKVTEKGKYVELRCDPISGHTALYWYRQSLGQGPEFLIYFQGTGAADDSGLPNDRFFAVRPEGSVSTLKIQRTERGDSAVYLCASSLGGYNSPLHFGNGTRLTVT.

This chain links TRBV21-1 with TRBJ1-4; the D call in the table, TRBD1, was not verified against the DNA. TRBV21-1 is deemed a pseudogene. The CDR3 consists of 14 residues. The DNA for the CDR3 is TGTGCCAGCAGCAAGGGGGCAGGAGATGAAAAACTGTTTTTT. Its translation is CASSKGAGDEKLFF.

This rearrangement joins TRBV5-4 to TRBJ2-2; no definite D call. CDR3 length equals 15 residues. In germline, CDR1 is SGHNT, CDR2 YYREEE (reference sequence). V was pared by 3 bases and J by 4 bases, with 13 bases between. The DNA of the CDR3 is TGTGCCAGCAGCTCCGGACGAATATCCACCGGGGAGCTGTTTTTT. It yields the protein CASSSGRISTGELFF.

This clone was detected only a few times. The rearrangement uses TRBV29-1 and TRBJ1-1; the D is unclear. CDR3 length: 13 amino acids. Germline V gives CDR1 SQVTM, CDR2 ANQGSEA. V was cut by 0 bases and J by 1 base, with 6 bases left in between. CDR3 sequence (DNA): TGCAGCGTTGAAGATAACGAGAACACTGAAGCTTTCTTT. Translation: CSVEDNENTEAFF.

The rearrangement links TRBV6-5 to TRBJ1-2; D unresolved. CDR1 and CDR2 from the germline V gene are MNHEY and SVGAGI. This CDR3 spans 13 amino acids. V was clipped by 2 bases and J by 7 bases, with 11 bases between them. The CDR3 DNA reads as TGTGCCAGCAGTTACAGATTGTCCTGTGGCTACACCTTC. This translates into CASSYRLSCGYTF.

V is TRBV5-1 and J is TRBJ2-3; TRBD2 aligns across 14 bases. This CDR3 comprises 17 residues. Losses at the gene ends were 2 bases for V and 3 bases for J; bases not matched to a gene: 5. Germline V gene data show CDR1 as SGHRS and CDR2 as YFSETQ. The CDR3 here is CASSLGTSGGRTDTQYF. The CDR3 DNA follows: TGCGCCAGCAGCTTAGGGACTAGCGGGGGTAGGACAGATACGCAGTATTTT.

The V and J genes are TRBV28 and TRBJ2-7; 9 nucleotides agree with TRBD2. The V gene's germline CDR1 is MDHEN and CDR2 SYDVKM. J was trimmed by 2 bases and V by 7 bases; bases with no gene match: 3. The CDR3 contains 13 residues. The DNA for the CDR3 is TGTGCCAGCAAAGCGGGAGGCACCTACGAGCAGTACTTC. Its protein is CASKAGGTYEQYF. Together with reference TRBV28 and TRBJ2-7, the CDR3 gives the full variable domain: DVKVTQSSRYLVKRTGEKVFLECVQDMDHENMFWYRQDPGLGLRLIYFSYDVKMKEKGDIPEGYSVSREKKERFSLILESASTNQTSMYLCASKAGGTYEQYFGPGTRLTVT.

The genes are TRBV6-5 and TRBJ2-3, with D maybe TRBD2 (6 bases). Germline values: CDR1 MNHEY, CDR2 SVGAGI. Trimming stripped 6 bases from V and 2 bases from J, with 15 bases between. The CDR3 has 15 residues. Written as DNA, the CDR3 is TGTGCCAGCAGCCCGGGGGTCTTACCCACAGATACGCAGTATTTT. This translates into CASSPGVLPTDTQYF.

This chain links TRBV16 with TRBJ1-5; D uncertain. The germline V gene encodes CDR1 KGHSY and CDR2 FQNENV. The CDR3 has 15 residues. Trimming cost V 5 bases and J 0 bases, with 11 bases left between them. The CDR3 here is CASSADGDSNQPQHF. The DNA for the CDR3 is TGTGCCAGCAGCGCGGACGGTGATAGCAATCAGCCCCAGCATTTT. Variable domain in full (rest from reference TRBV16 and TRBJ1-5): GEEVAQTPKHLVRGEGQKAKLYCAPIKGHSYVFWYQQVLKNEFKFLISFQNENVFDETGMPKERFSAKCLPNSPCSLEIQATKLEDSAVYFCASSADGDSNQPQHFGDGTRLSIL.

The rearrangement links TRBV14 to TRBJ1-5; the D is unclear. The CDR3 totals 13 residues. V lost 1 base and J 7 bases, leaving 8 bases between the germline ends. CDR1 and CDR2 from the germline V gene are SGHDN and FVKESK. DNA for the CDR3: TGTGCCAGCAGCCAAGGCGTGGGGCAGCCCCAGCATTTT. As protein: CASSQGVGQPQHF.

The chain joins TRBV5-1 to TRBJ2-7, with 10 bases that match TRBD2. The CDR3 runs 15 residues. Germline values: CDR1 SGHRS, CDR2 YFSETQ. The junction had 3 bases not matched to a gene; V was cut back by 1 base and J by 2 bases. CDR3 nucleotides: TGCGCCAGCAGCTTGACTAGCGGGGTCGCCTACGAGCAGTACTTC. This sequence encodes CASSLTSGVAYEQYF.

The V and J genes are TRBV7-3 and TRBJ2-6; 9 bases match TRBD1. With V trimmed by 5 bases and J by 4 bases, 9 bases remained unmatched. CDR1 SGHTA and CDR2 FQGTGA come from the germline V gene. CDR3 length equals 17 residues. For the CDR3, the DNA is TGTGCCAGCAGCCCACCGGGACAGGGATCCGGGGCCAACGTCCTGACTTTC. Amino acid sequence: CASSPPGQGSGANVLTF.

The chain carries TRBV27 and TRBJ2-2, with 8 bases identical to TRBD1. This CDR3 is 16 amino acids long. V trimming: 2 bases; J trimming: 3 bases; junction bases outside the gene matches: 5. From germline, CDR1 is MNHEY and CDR2 SMNVEV (reference sequence). This CDR3 reads CASSLAGQVDTGELFF. Here the CDR3 DNA reads TGTGCCAGCAGTTTAGCGGGACAGGTTGACACCGGGGAGCTGTTTTTT.

A remark on this clone: Distinct nucleotide sequences in the sample also encode this CDR3. This sequence joins TRBV28 and TRBJ1-1; no definite D call. V dropped 8 bases and J dropped 6 bases, with 10 bases sitting between them. The germline V gene encodes CDR1 MDHEN and CDR2 SYDVKM. CDR3 length: 11 amino acids. The CDR3 spells CASRGKPEAFF. The DNA for the CDR3 is TGTGCCAGCCGCGGGAAGCCTGAAGCTTTCTTT.

This clone was observed once. The chain carries TRBV30 and TRBJ2-5; D is uncertain. Per the germline V gene, CDR1 is GTSNPN and CDR2 is SVGIG (reference sequence). This CDR3 spans 11 amino acids. Trimming took off 0 bases at V and 4 bases at J, with 3 bases between the two ends. The CDR3 region has the DNA TGTGCCTGGAGTGTAACAGAGACCCAGTACTTC. This encodes CAWSVTETQYF.

The CDR3 here is CASSSGEIQYF. In DNA form, the CDR3 reads TGTGCCAGCAGCTCCGGGGAAATTCAGTACTTC. The chain carries TRBV11-2 and TRBJ2-4; D is perhaps TRBD2 (5 bases). The CDR3 has 11 residues. CDR1 and CDR2 from the germline V gene are SGHAT and FQNNGV. The V and J ends lost 4 bases and 10 bases respectively, with 8 bases between them.

The chain uses TRBV30 and TRBJ2-5; D possibly corresponds to TRBD2 (5 bases). The CDR3 contains 13 residues. Germline loops: CDR1 GTSNPN, CDR2 SVGIG (reference sequence). Trimming shortened V by 3 bases and J by 3 bases, and 11 bases separated the two germline ends. CDR3 sequence: CAWSLRRKETQYF. In DNA form, the CDR3 reads TGTGCCTGGAGCCTTAGGAGGAAAGAGACCCAGTACTTC. The variable domain in full, with the rest retrieved from reference TRBV30 and TRBJ2-5, is SQTIHQWPATLVQPVGSPLSLECTVEGTSNPNLYWYRQAAGRGLQLLFYSVGIGQISSEVPQNLSASRPQDRQFILSSKKLLLSDSGFYLCAWSLRRKETQYFGPGTRLLVL.

The chain joins TRBV7-9 to TRBJ1-6; no reliable D call. With 4 bases removed from V and 5 bases from J, the gap between germline ends came to 12 bases. This CDR3 has 15 amino acids. The V gene's germline CDR1 is SEHNR and CDR2 FQNEAQ (reference sequence). The CDR3 DNA follows: TGTGCCAGCAGCTCAGAACCGAGGAATAATTCACCCCTCCACTTT. Protein: CASSSEPRNNSPLHF.

V gene TRBV5-1 combines with J gene TRBJ1-4; 10 nucleotides line up with TRBD1. V lost 0 bases, J lost 7 bases, and 6 bases stayed unmatched. CDR3 length equals 16 residues. The germline V gene has CDR1 SGHRS and CDR2 YFSETQ. The chain's CDR3 is CASSLGQGAQGEKLFF. The CDR3 DNA is TGCGCCAGCAGCTTGGGACAGGGGGCGCAAGGTGAAAAACTGTTTTTT.

This rearrangement joins TRBV9 to TRBJ2-2; possibly TRBD1 or TRBD2 for D (6 bases each). Trimming removed 5 bases from V and 5 bases from J, with 19 bases in between. The CDR3 is made up of 16 amino acids. Germline CDR1 SGDLS, CDR2 YYNGEE. CDR3 region: CASSQVWGARTGELFF. DNA of the CDR3: TGTGCCAGCAGTCAGGTCTGGGGGGCGAGGACCGGGGAGCTGTTTTTT.

The gene calls are TRBV19 and TRBJ2-6, with unresolved D. The length of the CDR3 is 13 residues. Trimming cost V 6 bases and J 4 bases, with 7 bases left between them. Germline V gene lookup returns CDR1 LNHDA and CDR2 SQIVND (reference sequence). CDR3 coding DNA: TGTGCCAGTAGCCCGCCGGGGGCCAACGTCCTGACTTTC. This encodes CASSPPGANVLTF.

This clone came up once. V is TRBV9 and J is TRBJ2-3, with D possibly matching TRBD2 (5 bases). The CDR3 contains 13 residues. CDR1 and CDR2 from the germline V gene are SGDLS and YYNGEE. Trimming removed 2 bases from V and 5 bases from J, with 9 bases in between. The DNA of the CDR3 is TGTGCCAGCAGCGTGAGTGGGAGAGATACGCAGTATTTT. It codes for CASSVSGRDTQYF.

Only one count was recorded for this clone. This chain links TRBV30 with TRBJ1-5; D call uncertain. The CDR3 sequence is 17 residues long. V was pared by 1 base and J by 3 bases, with 19 bases between. Germline V gives CDR1 GTSNPN, CDR2 SVGIG (reference sequence). The chain's CDR3 is CAWSAERTGRANQPQHF. The CDR3, as DNA: TGTGCCTGGAGTGCCGAGAGGACCGGGCGGGCCAATCAGCCCCAGCATTTT.

This chain links TRBV18 with TRBJ1-2; D is undetermined. Germline V lookup: CDR1 KGHSH, CDR2 LQKENI. CDR3 length equals 14 residues. Trimming left V 1 base short and J 4 bases short, with 10 bases between. This chain's CDR3 is CASSPRSGIYGYTF. The CDR3 DNA follows: TGTGCCAGCTCACCACGTTCTGGTATCTATGGCTACACCTTC.

The genes are TRBV5-4 and TRBJ1-6; 9 nucleotides agree with TRBD1. CDR3 length: 14 amino acids. The trim removed 3 bases at V and 7 bases at J, leaving 2 bases unmatched. CDR1 SGHNT and CDR2 YYREEE come from the germline V gene (reference sequence). This CDR3 is CASSSQGANSPLHF. Here the CDR3 DNA reads TGTGCCAGCAGCTCACAGGGGGCCAATTCACCCCTCCACTTT.

CDR3 residues: CASSLYRDGEQFF. DNA of the CDR3: TGTGCCAGCAGCTTGTATCGAGACGGTGAGCAGTTCTTC. The chain uses TRBV7-2 and TRBJ2-1; D not certain. The V gene's germline CDR1 is SGHTA and CDR2 FQGNSA. The ends were cut back, 3 bases at V and 9 bases at J, with 12 bases in the middle. The CDR3 length is 13 residues.

V gene TRBV5-6 combines with J gene TRBJ2-7; D remains ambiguous. V lost 1 base, J lost 0 bases, and 11 bases lay in between. The germline V gene has CDR1 SGHDT and CDR2 YYEEEE. The CDR3 runs to 15 residues. This chain's CDR3 is CASSLFGVGSYEQYF. The CDR3 DNA sequence: TGTGCCAGCAGCTTGTTTGGGGTCGGCTCCTACGAGCAGTACTTC.